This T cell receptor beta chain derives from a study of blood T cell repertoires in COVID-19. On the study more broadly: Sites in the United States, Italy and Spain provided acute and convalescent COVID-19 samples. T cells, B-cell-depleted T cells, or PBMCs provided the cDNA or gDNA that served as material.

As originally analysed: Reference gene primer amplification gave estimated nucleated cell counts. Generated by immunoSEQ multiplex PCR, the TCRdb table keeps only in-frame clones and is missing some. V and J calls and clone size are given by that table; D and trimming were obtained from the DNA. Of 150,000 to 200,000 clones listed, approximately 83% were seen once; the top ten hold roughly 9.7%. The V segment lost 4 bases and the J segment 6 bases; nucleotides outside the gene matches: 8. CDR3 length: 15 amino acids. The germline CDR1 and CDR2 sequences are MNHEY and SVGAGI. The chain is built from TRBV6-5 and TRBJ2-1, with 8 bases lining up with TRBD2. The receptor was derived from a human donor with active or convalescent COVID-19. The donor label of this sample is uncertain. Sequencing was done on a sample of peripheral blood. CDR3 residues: CASSSAGARGNEQFF. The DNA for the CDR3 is TGTGCCAGCAGTTCAGCGGGAGCAAGGGGCAATGAGCAGTTCTTC.